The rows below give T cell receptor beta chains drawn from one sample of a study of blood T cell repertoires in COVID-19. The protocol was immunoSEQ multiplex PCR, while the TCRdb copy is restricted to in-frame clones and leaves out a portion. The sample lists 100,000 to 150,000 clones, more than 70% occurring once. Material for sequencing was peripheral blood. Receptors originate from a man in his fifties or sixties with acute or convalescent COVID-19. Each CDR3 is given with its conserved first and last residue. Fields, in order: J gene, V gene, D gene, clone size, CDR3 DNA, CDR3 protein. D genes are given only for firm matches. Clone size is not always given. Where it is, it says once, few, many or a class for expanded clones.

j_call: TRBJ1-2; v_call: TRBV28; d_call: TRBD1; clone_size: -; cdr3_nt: TGTGCCAGCAGTTTCCCCCGGGCAGGGGGAATAACCTTC; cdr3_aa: CASSFPRAGGITF
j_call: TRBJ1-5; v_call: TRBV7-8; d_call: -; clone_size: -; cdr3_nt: TGTGCCAGCAGCTTGGGGTATGGAAGGGGAAATCAGCCCCAGCATTTT; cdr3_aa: CASSLGYGRGNQPQHF
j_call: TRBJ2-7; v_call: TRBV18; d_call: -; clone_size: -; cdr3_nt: TGTGCCAGCTCACCTCAGAGGGACGAGCAGTACTTC; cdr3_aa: CASSPQRDEQYF
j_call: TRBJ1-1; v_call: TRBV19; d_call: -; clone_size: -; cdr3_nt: TGTGCCAGTAGCGGGGGGTGGACTGAAGCTTTCTTT; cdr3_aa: CASSGGWTEAFF
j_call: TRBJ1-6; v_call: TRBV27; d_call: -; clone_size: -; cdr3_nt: TGTGCCAGCAGTCCGTTCTCCCGGAGCTCCTATAATTCACCCCTCCACTTT; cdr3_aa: CASSPFSRSSYNSPLHF
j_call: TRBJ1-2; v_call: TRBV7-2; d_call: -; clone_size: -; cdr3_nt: TGTGCCAGCAGCTTACGGGGGGATCCCGTCTATGGCTACACCTTC; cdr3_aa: CASSLRGDPVYGYTF
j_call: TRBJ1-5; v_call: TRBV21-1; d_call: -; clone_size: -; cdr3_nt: TGTGCCAGCAGCACAAGAAGGGGAGGATTCCGAAGCAATCAGCCCCAGCATTTT; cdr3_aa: CASSTRRGGFRSNQPQHF
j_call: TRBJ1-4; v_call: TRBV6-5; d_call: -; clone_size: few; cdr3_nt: TGTGCCAGCAGCCCCGGTGCCGAAAAACTGTTTTTT; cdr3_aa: CASSPGAEKLFF
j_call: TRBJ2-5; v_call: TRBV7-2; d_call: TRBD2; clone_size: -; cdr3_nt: TGTGCCTCAGGCGCGGGAGGGGAGACCCAGTACTTC; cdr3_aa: CASGAGGETQYF
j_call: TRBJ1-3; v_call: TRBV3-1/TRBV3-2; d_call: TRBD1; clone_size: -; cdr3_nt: TGTGCCAGCAGCCAAGGGACAGGCCGAGGAAACACCATATATTTT; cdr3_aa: CASSQGTGRGNTIYF
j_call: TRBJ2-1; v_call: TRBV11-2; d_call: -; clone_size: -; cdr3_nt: TGTGCCAGCAGCTCGGTAGCGCTAACCCGAACCTCGCGCAATGAGCAGTTCTTC; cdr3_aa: CASSSVALTRTSRNEQFF
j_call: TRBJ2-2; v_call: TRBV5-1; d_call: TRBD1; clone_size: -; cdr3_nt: TGCGCCAGCAGCTTGGATGTTAGGGCAGGGGGCGTGAACACCGGGGAGCTGTTTTTT; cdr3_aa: CASSLDVRAGGVNTGELFF
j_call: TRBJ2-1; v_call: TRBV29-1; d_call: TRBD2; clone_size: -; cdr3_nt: TGCAGCGTTGTCGGGGGAGGGGAGGCCTACAATGAGCAGTTCTTC; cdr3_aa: CSVVGGGEAYNEQFF
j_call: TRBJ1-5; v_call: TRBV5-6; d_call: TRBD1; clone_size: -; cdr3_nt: TGTGCCAGCAGCACCCGACAGGGGGCCTATAGCAATCAGCCCCAGCATTTT; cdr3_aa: CASSTRQGAYSNQPQHF
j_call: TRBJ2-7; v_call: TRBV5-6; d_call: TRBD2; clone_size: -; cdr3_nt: TGTGCCAGCAGCTTGCTAGCGGGAGAAGCCGAGCAGTACTTC; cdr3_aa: CASSLLAGEAEQYF
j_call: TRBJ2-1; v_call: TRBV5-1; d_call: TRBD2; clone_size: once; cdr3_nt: TGCGCCAGCGGGCTAGCGGGTAGCTCCTACAATGAGCAGTTCTTC; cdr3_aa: CASGLAGSSYNEQFF
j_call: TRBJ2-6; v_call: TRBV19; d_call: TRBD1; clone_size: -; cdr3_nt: TGTGCCAGTAGTATACGGACAGGTCAGTCTGGGGCCAACGTCCTGACTTTC; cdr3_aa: CASSIRTGQSGANVLTF
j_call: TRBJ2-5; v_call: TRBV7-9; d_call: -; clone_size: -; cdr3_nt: TGTGCCAGCTCGGCGACGCTGGGGGGTTTTGTGGAGACCCAGTACTTC; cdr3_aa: CASSATLGGFVETQYF
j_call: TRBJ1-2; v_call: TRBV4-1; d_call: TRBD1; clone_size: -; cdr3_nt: TGCGCCAGCAGCCAAGACGACAGGGGGCGAGGCTATGGCTACACCTTC; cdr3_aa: CASSQDDRGRGYGYTF
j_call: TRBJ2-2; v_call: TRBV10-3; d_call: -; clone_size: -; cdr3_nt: TGTGCCACCACCAGGCAGTATCGGACCGGGGAGCTGTTTTTT; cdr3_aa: CATTRQYRTGELFF
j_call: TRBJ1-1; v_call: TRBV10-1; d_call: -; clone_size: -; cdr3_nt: TGCGCCAGCAGTGTAGGAGCGAACACTGAAGCTTTCTTT; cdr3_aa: CASSVGANTEAFF
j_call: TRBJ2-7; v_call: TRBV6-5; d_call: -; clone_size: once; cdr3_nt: TGTGCCAGCAGTCTACAGGGAACCTACGAGCAGTACTTC; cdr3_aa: CASSLQGTYEQYF
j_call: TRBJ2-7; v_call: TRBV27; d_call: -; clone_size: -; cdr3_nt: TGTGCCAGCAGTTTATCTGGAGGGAACGAGCAGTACTTC; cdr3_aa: CASSLSGGNEQYF
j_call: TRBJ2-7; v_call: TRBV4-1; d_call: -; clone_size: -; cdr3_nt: TGCGCCAGCAGCTACAACAGGGAATCCTACGAGCAGTACTTC; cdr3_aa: CASSYNRESYEQYF
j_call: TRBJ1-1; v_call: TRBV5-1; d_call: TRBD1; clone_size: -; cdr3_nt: TGCGCCAGCCTCGGACAGGGTACCAATGAAGCTTTCTTT; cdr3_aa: CASLGQGTNEAFF
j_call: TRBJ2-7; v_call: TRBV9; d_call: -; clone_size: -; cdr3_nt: TGTGCCAGCAGTCCGAATCCGGGCGGGAACTACGAGCAGTACTTC; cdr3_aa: CASSPNPGGNYEQYF
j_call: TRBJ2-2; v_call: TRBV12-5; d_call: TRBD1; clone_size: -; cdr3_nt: TGTGCTAGTGGTTTGGGAACGACAGGGGCGACCACCGGGGAGCTGTTTTTT; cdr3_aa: CASGLGTTGATTGELFF
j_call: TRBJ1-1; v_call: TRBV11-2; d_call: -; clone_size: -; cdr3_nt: TGTGCCAGCAGCTTATATCTCGTCCGGACGGGAAGAATGAACACTGAAGCTTTCTTT; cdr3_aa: CASSLYLVRTGRMNTEAFF
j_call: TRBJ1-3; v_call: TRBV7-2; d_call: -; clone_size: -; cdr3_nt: TGTGCCAGCAGCCCGCGCTCAGGGTACGTCTCTGGAAACACCATATATTTT; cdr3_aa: CASSPRSGYVSGNTIYF
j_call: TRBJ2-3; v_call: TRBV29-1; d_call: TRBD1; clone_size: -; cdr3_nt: TGCAGCGTTGAATTGACAGGGGCAGATACGCAGTATTTT; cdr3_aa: CSVELTGADTQYF
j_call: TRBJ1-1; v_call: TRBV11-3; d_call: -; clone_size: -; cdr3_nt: TGTGCCAGCAGCTTAGCGGGGGGTGACACTGAAGCTTTCTTT; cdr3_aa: CASSLAGGDTEAFF
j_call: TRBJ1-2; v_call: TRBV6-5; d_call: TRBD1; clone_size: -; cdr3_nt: TGTGCCAGCAGTTACTCTTCCCCGGGACAGGGGTATGGCTACACCTTC; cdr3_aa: CASSYSSPGQGYGYTF
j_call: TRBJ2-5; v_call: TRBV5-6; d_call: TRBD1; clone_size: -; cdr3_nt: TGTGCCAGCAGCTCCGGGACAGGAGGGTGGGAGACCCAGTACTTC; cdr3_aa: CASSSGTGGWETQYF
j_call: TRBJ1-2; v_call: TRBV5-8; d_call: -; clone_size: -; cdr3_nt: TGTGCCAGCAGCTTGGTCGGGGGGGGAGTTAACTATGGCTACACCTTC; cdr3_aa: CASSLVGGGVNYGYTF
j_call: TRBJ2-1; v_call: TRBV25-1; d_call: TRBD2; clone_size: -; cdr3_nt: TGTGCCAGCAGTGGGACGGGACTAGCGGCCAATGAGCAGTTCTTC; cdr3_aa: CASSGTGLAANEQFF
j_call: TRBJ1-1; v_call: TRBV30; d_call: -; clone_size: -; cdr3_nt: TGTGCCTGGAGTGCTGCGTCCACTGAAGCTTTCTTT; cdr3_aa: CAWSAASTEAFF
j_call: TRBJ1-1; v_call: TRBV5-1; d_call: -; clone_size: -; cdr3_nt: TGCGCCAGCAGCTTGTGGGCAGGGGAAACTGAAGCTTTCTTT; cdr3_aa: CASSLWAGETEAFF
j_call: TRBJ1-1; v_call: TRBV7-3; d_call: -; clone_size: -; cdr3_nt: TGTGCCAGCAGCTTACAGGGAAAAGGGACTGAAGCTTTCTTT; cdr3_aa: CASSLQGKGTEAFF
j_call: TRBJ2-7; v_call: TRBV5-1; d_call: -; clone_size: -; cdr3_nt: TGCGCCAGCAGCTTGGGGGCCTCCTACGAGCAGTACTTC; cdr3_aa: CASSLGASYEQYF
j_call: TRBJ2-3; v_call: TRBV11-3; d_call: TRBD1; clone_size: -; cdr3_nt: TGTGCCAGCAGCTTGGGACAGCAGAGCACAGATACGCAGTATTTT; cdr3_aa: CASSLGQQSTDTQYF
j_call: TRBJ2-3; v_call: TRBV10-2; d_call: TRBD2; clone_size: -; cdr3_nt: TGCGCCAGCGGCAGGACTAGCGGGAGGGCAGATACGCAGTATTTT; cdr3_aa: CASGRTSGRADTQYF
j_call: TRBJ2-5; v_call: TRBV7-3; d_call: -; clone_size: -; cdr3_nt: TGTGCCAGCAGCTTAACCTCAGGGTTCGGAGAGACCCAGTACTTC; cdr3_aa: CASSLTSGFGETQYF
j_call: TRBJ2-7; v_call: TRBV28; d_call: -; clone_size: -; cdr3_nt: TGTGCCAGCAGTCCCCATGGGGGAGGACTCGAGCAGTACTTC; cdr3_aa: CASSPHGGGLEQYF
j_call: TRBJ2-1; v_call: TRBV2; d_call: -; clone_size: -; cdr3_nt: TGTGCCAGCAGGCGGTCAGGGGCCCTATACAATGAGCAGTTCTTC; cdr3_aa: CASRRSGALYNEQFF
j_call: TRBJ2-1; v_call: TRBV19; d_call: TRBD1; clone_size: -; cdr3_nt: TGTGCCAGTACCACAGGGGGACCTGACCCCGGGGCGCCCTACAATGAGCAGTTCTTC; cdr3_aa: CASTTGGPDPGAPYNEQFF
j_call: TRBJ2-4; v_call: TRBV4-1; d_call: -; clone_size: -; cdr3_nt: TGCGCCAGCAGCCCAACTGCCCTTAAAAACATTCAGTACTTC; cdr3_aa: CASSPTALKNIQYF
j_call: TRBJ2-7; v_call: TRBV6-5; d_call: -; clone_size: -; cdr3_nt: TGTGCCAGCCGGGGGTCGGGCCTTAGAGAGCAGTACTTC; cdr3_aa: CASRGSGLREQYF
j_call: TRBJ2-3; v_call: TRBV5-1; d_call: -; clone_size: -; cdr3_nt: TGCGCCAGCAGCTTTAGTAGTCCGACAGATACGCAGTATTTT; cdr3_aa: CASSFSSPTDTQYF
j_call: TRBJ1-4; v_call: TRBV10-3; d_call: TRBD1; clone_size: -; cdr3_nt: TGTGCCATCAGTGAGTCGTCCAGGGGGGAAAAACTGTTTTTT; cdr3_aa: CAISESSRGEKLFF
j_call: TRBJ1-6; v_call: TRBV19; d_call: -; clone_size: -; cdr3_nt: TGTGCCAGTAGTAGTAGGGGTGTAGATCCACCCCTCCACTTT; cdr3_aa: CASSSRGVDPPLHF
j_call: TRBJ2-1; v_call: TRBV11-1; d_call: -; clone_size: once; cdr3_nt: TGTGCCAGCAGCCTTGGGGGGGCCTCCTACAATGAGCAGTTCTTC; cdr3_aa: CASSLGGASYNEQFF
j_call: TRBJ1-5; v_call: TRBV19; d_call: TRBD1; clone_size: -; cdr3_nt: TGTGCCGGGGGACAGGGAATTCAGCCCCAGCATTTT; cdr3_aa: CAGGQGIQPQHF
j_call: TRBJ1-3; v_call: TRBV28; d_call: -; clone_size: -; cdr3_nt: TGTGCCAGCAGTTTGGTGGGCGTGGACACCATATATTTT; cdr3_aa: CASSLVGVDTIYF
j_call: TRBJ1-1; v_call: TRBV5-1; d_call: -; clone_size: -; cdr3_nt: TGCGCCAGCAGCTTCGGAGACACTGAAGCTTTCTTT; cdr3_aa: CASSFGDTEAFF
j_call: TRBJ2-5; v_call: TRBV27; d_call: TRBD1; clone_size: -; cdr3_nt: TGTGCCAGCAGTCCCGACAGGGGGCTAGCGGAGACCCAGTACTTC; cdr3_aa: CASSPDRGLAETQYF
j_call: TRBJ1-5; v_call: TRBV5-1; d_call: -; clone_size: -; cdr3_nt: TGCGCCAGCAGCTTGCAGGGGTTGGGGGAACAGCCCCAGCATTTT; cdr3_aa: CASSLQGLGEQPQHF